The sequence of this T cell receptor (beta chain) was determined in a study of CD8+CD57+ T cells in acquired aplastic anemia. Study at large: Sorted CD4+ and CD8+ cells gave an average of roughly 3 ug of DNA.

Sequencing was done on patients that had shown CD8+CD57+ cell expansion by flow cytometry. Every one of the patients had aplastic anemia (severe, acquired). The use of genomic DNA as template underpinned the TCR beta VDJ and CDR3 profiling. Via MiXCR, TCRdb re-called the reads, giving one row per CDR3 protein. This table holds about 150,000 distinct CDR3 sequences, around half found once. Study findings and constraints: No significant difference in CD8+ Simpson's diversity was found between patients and controls. Some 27 CD8+ CDR3 sequences were shared between patients and controls.

Per germline, CDR1 SGHRS and CDR2 YFSETQ. V lost 0 bases and J 2 bases, leaving 10 bases between the germline ends. The CDR3 sequence is 15 residues long. This clonotype came up once. Its antigen is unknown. V is TRBV5-1 and J is TRBJ2-3, with a weak D call TRBD2 (5 bases). This receptor was taken from a human donor with aplastic anemia. The sequenced sample consisted of sorted CD4+, CD8+, or CD8+CD57+ T cells (not recorded which) from PBMCs. Here the CDR3 DNA reads TGCGCCAGCAGCTTGGACGGGAAGCTCACAGATACGCAGTATTTT. Protein sequence: CASSLDGKLTDTQYF. The full variable domain, with the rest looked up from reference TRBV5-1 and TRBJ2-3, is KAGVTQTPRYLIKTRGQQVTLSCSPISGHRSVSWYQQTPGQGLQFLFEYFSETQRNKGNFPGRFSGRQFSNSRSEMNVSTLELGDSALYLCASSLDGKLTDTQYFGPGTRLTVL.